This T cell receptor (beta chain) originates from a study of blood T cell repertoires in COVID-19. In the authors' workflow: Amplifying reference gene primers gave estimates of nucleated cell counts. Repertoires were generated with immunoSEQ multiplex PCR, while TCRdb's copy carries only in-frame clones and drops some. That table supplies the V and J calls and clone size; D and trimming were determined from the DNA. The sample consists of 88,000 or so clones, around 89% of them appearing once. The CDR3 covers 13 residues. The germline CDR1 and CDR2 sequences are WNHNN and SYGVQD (reference sequence). Between the trimmed V and J ends, which lost 3 bases and 5 bases, there was a span of 8 bases.

J is TRBJ2-4 and V is TRBV10-1; no firm D call. This receptor was obtained from a woman aged 50 to 60 with acute COVID-19. The material sequenced was PBMCs or T cells enriched from blood (not recorded which). The CDR3 sequence: CASSDSDQNIQYF. CDR3 nucleotides: TGCGCCAGCAGTGACAGCGATCAAAACATTCAGTACTTC.